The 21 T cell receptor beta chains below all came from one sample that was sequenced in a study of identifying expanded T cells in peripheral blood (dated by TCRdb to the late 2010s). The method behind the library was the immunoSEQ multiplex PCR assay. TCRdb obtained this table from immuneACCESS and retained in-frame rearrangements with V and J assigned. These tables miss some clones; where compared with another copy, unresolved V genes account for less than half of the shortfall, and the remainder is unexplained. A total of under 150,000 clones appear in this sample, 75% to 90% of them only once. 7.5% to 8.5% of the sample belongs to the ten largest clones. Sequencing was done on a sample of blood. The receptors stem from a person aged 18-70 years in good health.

The CDR3: CASRPGQGTYEQYF. The CDR3 DNA is TGTGCCAGCAGGCCAGGACAGGGGACCTACGAGCAGTACTTC. The J gene is TRBJ2-7, the V gene TRBV6-5, with 9 bases identical to TRBD1. This CDR3 contains 14 residues. Germline V gene lookup returns CDR1 MNHEY and CDR2 SVGAGI. The ends lost 6 bases at V and 2 bases at J; junction bases unmatched: 5.

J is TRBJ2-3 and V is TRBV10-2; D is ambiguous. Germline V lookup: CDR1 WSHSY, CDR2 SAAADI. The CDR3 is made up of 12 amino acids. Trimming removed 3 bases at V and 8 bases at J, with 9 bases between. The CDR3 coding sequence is TGCGCCAGCAGTGAAGATAGTGCTACGCAGTATTTT. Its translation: CASSEDSATQYF.

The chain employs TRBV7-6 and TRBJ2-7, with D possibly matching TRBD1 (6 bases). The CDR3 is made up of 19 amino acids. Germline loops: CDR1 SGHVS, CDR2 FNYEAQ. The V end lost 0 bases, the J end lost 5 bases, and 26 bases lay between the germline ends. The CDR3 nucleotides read TGTGCCAGCAGCTTAGCTGGGGGCCTCCGGGAACGGACTCTCCACGAGCAGTACTTC. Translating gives CASSLAGGLRERTLHEQYF. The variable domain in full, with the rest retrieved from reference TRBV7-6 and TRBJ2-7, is GAGVSQSPRYKVTKRGQDVALRCDPISGHVSLYWYRQALGQGPEFLTYFNYEAQQDKSGLPNDRFSAERPEGSISTLTIQRTEQRDSAMYRCASSLAGGLRERTLHEQYFGPGTRLTVT.

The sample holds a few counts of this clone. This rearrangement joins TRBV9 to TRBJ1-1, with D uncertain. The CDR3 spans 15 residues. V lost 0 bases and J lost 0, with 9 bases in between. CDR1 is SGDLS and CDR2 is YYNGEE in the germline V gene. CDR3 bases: TGTGCCAGCAGCGTAGAAGCCCAATTGAACACTGAAGCTTTCTTT. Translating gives CASSVEAQLNTEAFF.

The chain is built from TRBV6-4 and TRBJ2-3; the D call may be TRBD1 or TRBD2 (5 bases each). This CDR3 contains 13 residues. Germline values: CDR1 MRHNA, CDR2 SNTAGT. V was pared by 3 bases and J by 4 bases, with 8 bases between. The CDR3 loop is CASSEGVSDTQYF. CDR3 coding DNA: TGTGCCAGCAGTGAGGGGGTATCAGATACGCAGTATTTT.

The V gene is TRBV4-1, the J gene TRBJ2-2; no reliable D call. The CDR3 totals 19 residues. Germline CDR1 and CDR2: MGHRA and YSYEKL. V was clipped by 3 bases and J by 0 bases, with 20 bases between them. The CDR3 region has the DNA TGCGCCAGCAGCCATTACTTGAGCAACTTTTATGCGAACACCGGGGAGCTGTTTTTT. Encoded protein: CASSHYLSNFYANTGELFF.

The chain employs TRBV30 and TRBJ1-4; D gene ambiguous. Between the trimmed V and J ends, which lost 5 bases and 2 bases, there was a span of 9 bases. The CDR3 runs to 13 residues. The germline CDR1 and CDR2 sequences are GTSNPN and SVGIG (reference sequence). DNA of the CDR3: TGTGCCTGGGAAGTGCGGACTAATGAAAAACTGTTTTTT. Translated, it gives CAWEVRTNEKLFF.

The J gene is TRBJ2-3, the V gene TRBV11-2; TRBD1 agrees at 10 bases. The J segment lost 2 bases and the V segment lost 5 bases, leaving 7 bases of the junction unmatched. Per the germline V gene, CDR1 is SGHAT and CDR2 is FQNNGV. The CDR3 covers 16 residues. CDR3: CASSQPTGGNTDTQYF. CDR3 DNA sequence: TGTGCCAGCAGCCAGCCGACAGGGGGCAACACAGATACGCAGTATTTT.

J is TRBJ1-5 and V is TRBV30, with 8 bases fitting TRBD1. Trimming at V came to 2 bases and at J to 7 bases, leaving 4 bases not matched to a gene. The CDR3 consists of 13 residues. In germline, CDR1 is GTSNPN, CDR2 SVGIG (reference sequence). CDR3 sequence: CAWSRDRGQPQHF. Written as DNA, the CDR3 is TGTGCCTGGAGTCGAGACAGGGGACAGCCCCAGCATTTT.

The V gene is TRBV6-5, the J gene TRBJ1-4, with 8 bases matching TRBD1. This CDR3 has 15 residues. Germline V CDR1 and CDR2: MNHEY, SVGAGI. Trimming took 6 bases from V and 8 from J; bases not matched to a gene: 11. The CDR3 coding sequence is TGTGCCAGCAGGCAGGCCAGCAGGGGGCAAGAAAAACTGTTTTTT. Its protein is CASRQASRGQEKLFF.

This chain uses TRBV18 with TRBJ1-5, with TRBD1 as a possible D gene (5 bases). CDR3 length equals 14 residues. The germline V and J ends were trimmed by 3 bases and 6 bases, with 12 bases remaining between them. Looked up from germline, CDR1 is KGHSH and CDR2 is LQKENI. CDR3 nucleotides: TGTGCCAGCTCACCGGGGCAGGGAGCTCAGCCCCAGCATTTT. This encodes CASSPGQGAQPQHF.

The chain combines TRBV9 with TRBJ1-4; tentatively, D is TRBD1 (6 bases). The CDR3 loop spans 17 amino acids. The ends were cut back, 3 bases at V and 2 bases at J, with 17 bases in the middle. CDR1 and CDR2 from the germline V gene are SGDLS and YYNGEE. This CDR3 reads CASSASQRGITNEKLFF. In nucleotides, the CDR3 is TGTGCCAGCAGCGCCTCGCAGAGGGGGATTACTAATGAAAAACTGTTTTTT.

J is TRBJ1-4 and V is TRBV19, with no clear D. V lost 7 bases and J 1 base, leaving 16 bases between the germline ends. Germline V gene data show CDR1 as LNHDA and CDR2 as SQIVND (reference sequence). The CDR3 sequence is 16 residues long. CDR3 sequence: CASTSIGIGTNEKLFF. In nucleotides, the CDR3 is TGTGCCAGTACCTCCATTGGAATTGGAACTAATGAAAAACTGTTTTTT.

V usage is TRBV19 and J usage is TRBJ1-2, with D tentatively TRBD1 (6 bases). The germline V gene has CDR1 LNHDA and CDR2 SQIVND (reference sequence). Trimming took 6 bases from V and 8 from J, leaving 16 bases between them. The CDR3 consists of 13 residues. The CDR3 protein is CASSPTGSGGYTF. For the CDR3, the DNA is TGTGCCAGTAGCCCAACAGGGTCGGGCGGCTACACCTTC.

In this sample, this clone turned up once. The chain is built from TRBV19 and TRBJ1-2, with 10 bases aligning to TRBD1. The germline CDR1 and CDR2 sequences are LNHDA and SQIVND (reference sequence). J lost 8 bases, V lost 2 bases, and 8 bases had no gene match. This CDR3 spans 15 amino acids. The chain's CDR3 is CASSIKGGQGHGYTF. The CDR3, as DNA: TGTGCCAGTAGTATAAAAGGGGGACAGGGGCACGGCTACACCTTC. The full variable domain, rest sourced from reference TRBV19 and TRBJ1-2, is DGGITQSPKYLFRKEGQNVTLSCEQNLNHDAMYWYRQDPGQGLRLIYYSQIVNDFQKGDIAEGYSVSREKKESFPLTVTSAQKNPTAFYLCASSIKGGQGHGYTFGSGTRLTVV.

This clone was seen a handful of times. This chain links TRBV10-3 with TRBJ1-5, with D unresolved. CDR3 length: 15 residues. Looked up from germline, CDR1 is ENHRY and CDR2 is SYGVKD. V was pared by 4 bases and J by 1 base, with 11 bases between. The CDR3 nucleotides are TGTGCCATCAGTGTGGCAGATCAGAGCAATCAGCCCCAGCATTTT. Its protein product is CAISVADQSNQPQHF.

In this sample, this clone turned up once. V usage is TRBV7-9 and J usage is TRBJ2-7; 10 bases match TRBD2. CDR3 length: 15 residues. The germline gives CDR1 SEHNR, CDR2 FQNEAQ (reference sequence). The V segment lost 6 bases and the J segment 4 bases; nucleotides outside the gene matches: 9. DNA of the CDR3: TGTGCCAGCAGGTATCGTCTAGCGGGAGATTACGAGCAGTACTTC. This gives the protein CASRYRLAGDYEQYF.

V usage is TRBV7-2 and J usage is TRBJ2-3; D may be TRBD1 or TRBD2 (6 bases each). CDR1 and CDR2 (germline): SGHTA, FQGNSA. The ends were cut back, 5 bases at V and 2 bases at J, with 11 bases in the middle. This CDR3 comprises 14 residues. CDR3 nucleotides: TGTGCCAGCAGCCGGGGGCTGGACACAGATACGCAGTATTTT. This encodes CASSRGLDTDTQYF.

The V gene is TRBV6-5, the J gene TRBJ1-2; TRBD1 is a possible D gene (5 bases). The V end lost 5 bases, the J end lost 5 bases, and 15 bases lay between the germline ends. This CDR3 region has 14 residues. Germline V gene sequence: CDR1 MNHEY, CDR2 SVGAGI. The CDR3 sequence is CASSEGSGQYGYTF. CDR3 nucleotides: TGTGCCAGCAGTGAAGGCTCGGGGCAGTATGGCTACACCTTC.

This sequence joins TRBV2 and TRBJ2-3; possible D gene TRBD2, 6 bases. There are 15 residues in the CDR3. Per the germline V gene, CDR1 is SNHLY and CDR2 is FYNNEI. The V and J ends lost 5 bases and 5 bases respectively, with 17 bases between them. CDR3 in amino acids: CASSSLAGGLDTQYF. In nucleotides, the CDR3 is TGTGCCAGCAGTTCACTAGCCGGCGGCCTAGATACGCAGTATTTT. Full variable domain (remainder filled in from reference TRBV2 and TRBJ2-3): EPEVTQTPSHQVTQMGQEVILRCVPISNHLYFYWYRQILGQKVEFLVSFYNNEISEKSEIFDDQFSVERPDGSNFTLKIRSTKLEDSAMYFCASSSLAGGLDTQYFGPGTRLTVL.

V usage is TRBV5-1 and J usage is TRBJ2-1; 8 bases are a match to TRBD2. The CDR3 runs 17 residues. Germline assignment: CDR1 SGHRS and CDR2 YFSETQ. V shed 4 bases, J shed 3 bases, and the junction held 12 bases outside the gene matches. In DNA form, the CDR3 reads TGCGCCAGCAGCCCCACCGGGGGGGAAGGGGACTACAATGAGCAGTTCTTC. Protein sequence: CASSPTGGEGDYNEQFF.